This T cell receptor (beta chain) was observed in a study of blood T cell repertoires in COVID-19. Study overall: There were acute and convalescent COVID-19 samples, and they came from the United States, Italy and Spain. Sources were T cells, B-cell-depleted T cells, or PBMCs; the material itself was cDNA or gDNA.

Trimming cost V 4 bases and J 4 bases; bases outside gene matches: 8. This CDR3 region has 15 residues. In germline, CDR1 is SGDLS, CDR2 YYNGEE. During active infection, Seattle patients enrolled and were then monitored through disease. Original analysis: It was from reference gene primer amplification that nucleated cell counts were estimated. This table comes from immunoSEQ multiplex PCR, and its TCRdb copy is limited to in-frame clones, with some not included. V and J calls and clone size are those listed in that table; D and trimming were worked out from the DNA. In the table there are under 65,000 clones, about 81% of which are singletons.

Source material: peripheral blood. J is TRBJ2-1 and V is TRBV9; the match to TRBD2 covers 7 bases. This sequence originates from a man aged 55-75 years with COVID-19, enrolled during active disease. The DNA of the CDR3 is TGTGCCAGCAGCACATCTAGCGGACTTTACAATGAGCAGTTCTTC. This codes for CASSTSSGLYNEQFF.